This T cell receptor (beta chain) comes out of a study of somatic mutations in cytotoxic T cells in rheumatoid arthritis. TCRdb's copy holds only in-frame clones and misses some; the assay was immunoSEQ multiplex PCR. The sample includes around 15,000 clones, 75% to 85% of them seen just once. Germline V gene data show CDR1 as MDHEN and CDR2 as SYDVKM. The length of the CDR3 is 13 residues. Trimming removed 2 bases from V and 5 bases from J, with 7 bases in between. The sequence derives from an adult with rheumatoid arthritis. Material: CD8+ T cells sorted from blood. The V and J genes are TRBV28 and TRBJ2-1; D not certain. The CDR3 DNA reads TGTGCCAGCAGTTTAAACCAGAACAATGAGCAGTTCTTC. It specifies CASSLNQNNEQFF.